Below are 5 T cell receptor beta chains sequenced from a single sample in a study of post-analysis software for immune sequencing data. Regarding the study as a whole: Patients carried 4 or 5 TRBV segments more frequently than controls did, and TRBV5-6, TRBV5-1 and TRBV20-1 were among them.

Their specific antigens are unknown. Unique molecular identifiers were carried by the TCR beta cDNA libraries. From the PCR reads, TCRdb called clonotypes with MiXCR, one entry per CDR3 protein. The sample lists around 440,000 distinct CDR3 sequences, roughly 46% occurring once. The material sequenced was blood. The receptors come from a girl aged 10 to 17 with multiple sclerosis.

This clonotype has a handful of counts. The V call is TRBV7-9, the J call TRBJ2-1; D remains ambiguous. Trimming removed 5 bases at V and 7 bases at J, with 9 bases between. Germline CDR1 is SEHNR and CDR2 is FQNEAQ (reference sequence). The CDR3 extends over 12 amino acids. Here the CDR3 DNA reads TGTGCCAGCAGCGATTATCGGAATGAGCAGTTCTTC. Its translation: CASSDYRNEQFF.

There are a few counts of this clonotype. The rearrangement joins TRBV6-6 to TRBJ2-4; D unclear. CDR3 length equals 13 residues. V was clipped by 7 bases and J by 0 bases, with 7 bases between them. CDR1 and CDR2 from the germline V gene are MNHNY and SVGAGI (reference sequence). CDR3 nucleotide sequence: TGTGCCAGCACGGGTTTAGCCAAAAACATTCAGTACTTC. Its translation: CASTGLAKNIQYF.

The chain links TRBV9 to TRBJ2-1; the D gene is possibly TRBD1 (6 bases). Germline CDR1 SGDLS, CDR2 YYNGEE. With 4 bases removed from V and 8 bases from J, the gap between germline ends came to 13 bases. The CDR3 runs to 13 residues. DNA of the CDR3: TGTGCCAGCAGCTTACAGGGTGCAGATGAGCAGTTCTTC. Translating gives CASSLQGADEQFF.

The V call is TRBV25-1, the J call TRBJ2-7; 9 nucleotides align to TRBD2. Germline V gives CDR1 MGHDK, CDR2 SYGVNS. The CDR3 is 13 amino acids. J was trimmed by 5 bases and V by 6 bases; bases with no gene match: 5. The CDR3 DNA sequence: TGTGCCAGCAGCGGGACTAGCAGGGACGAGCAGTACTTC. Amino acids: CASSGTSRDEQYF.

V and J are TRBV4-3 and TRBJ2-3, with a tentative D call TRBD2 (7 bases). Looked up from germline, CDR1 is LGHNA and CDR2 is YSLEER. The CDR3 has 16 amino acids. Trimming left V 4 bases short and J 2 bases short, with 16 bases between. For the CDR3, the DNA is TGCGCCAGCAGCCCAAGAGCGGGACACCTCACAGATACGCAGTATTTT. This encodes CASSPRAGHLTDTQYF.